This T cell receptor (beta chain) was captured by sequencing in a study of cytomegalovirus exposure and HLA in healthy donors. General study results and limits: It was taken for granted in presence/absence analyses that sequencing depth across donors was roughly uniform.

As for this clone: Its cognate antigen is unknown.

13 Jbeta primers and 60 Vbeta primers were used for the PCR. Assay used: immunoSEQ multiplex PCR; TCRdb lists only in-frame clones, some missing. The repertoire holds around 100,000 clones, with roughly 80% as singletons. The specimen was PBMCs. This clonotype originated in a woman in her thirties or forties in good health and CMV-seropositive.

The CDR3 loop reads CASSPSSNSNQPQHF. The CDR3 bases are TGTGCCAGTAGCCCGTCTTCTAATAGCAATCAGCCCCAGCATTTT. This chain links TRBV19 with TRBJ1-5, with D unresolved. This CDR3 is built from 15 residues. Trimming cost V 6 bases and J 0 bases, with 12 bases left between them. CDR1 and CDR2 (germline): LNHDA, SQIVND (reference sequence).